The present T cell receptor beta chain was sequenced within a study of CD8+CD57+ T cells in acquired aplastic anemia. Study-wide results and limits: Between patients and controls, roughly 29 CD8+ CDR3 sequences were found in common.

Worth noting for this clonotype: Its target is not known.

V shed 7 bases, J shed 8 bases, and the junction held 7 bases outside the gene matches. The CDR3 runs to 13 residues. Germline V gene data show CDR1 as SGHTA and CDR2 as FQGNSA. TCR beta VDJ and CDR3 profiles were obtained from a genomic DNA template. From the reads, TCRdb called clonotypes with MiXCR, one entry per CDR3 protein. The table lists 400,000 to 500,000 distinct CDR3 sequences, 55% to 70% of them singletons, with under 4.5% in the top ten. Sequences were obtained from sorted CD4+, CD8+, or CD8+CD57+ T cells (not recorded which) from PBMCs. The source is a human donor in good health, serving as a control. This sequence joins TRBV7-2 and TRBJ2-1; TRBD2 aligns across 8 bases. The DNA of the CDR3 is TGTGCCAGCACTCAAAGCGGGAGCCATGAGCAGTTCTTC. This sequence encodes CASTQSGSHEQFF.